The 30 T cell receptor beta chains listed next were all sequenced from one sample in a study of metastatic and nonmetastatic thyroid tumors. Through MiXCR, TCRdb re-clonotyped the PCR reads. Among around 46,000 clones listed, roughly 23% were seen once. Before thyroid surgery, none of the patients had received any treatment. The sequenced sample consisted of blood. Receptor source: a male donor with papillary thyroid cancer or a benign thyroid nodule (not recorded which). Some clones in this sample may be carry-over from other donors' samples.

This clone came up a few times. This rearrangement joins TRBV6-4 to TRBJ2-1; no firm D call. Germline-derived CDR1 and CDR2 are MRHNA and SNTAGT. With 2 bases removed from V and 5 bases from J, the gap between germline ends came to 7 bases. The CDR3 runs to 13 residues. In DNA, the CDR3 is TGTGCCAGCAGTGACGAACTCCACAATGAGCAGTTCTTC. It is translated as CASSDELHNEQFF.

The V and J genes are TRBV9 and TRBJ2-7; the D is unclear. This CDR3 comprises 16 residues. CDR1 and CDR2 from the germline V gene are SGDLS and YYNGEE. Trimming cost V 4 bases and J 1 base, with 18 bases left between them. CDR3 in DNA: TGTGCCAGCAGCCCCGCTCTCGGGTGCCCGTCCTACGAGCAGTACTTC. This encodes CASSPALGCPSYEQYF.

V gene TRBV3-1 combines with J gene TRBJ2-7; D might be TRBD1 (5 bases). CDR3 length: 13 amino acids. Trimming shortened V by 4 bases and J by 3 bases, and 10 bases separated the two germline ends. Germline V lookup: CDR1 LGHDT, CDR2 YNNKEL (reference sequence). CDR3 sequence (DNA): TGTGCCAGCAGCCCCTACGACAGCTACGAGCAGTACTTC. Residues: CASSPYDSYEQYF.

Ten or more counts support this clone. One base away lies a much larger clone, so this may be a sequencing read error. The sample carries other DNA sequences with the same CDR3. CDR3 in amino acids: CSARGGSNQPQHF. As DNA, the CDR3 is TGCAGTGCTAGGGGGGGTAGCAATCAGCCCCAGCATTTT. This chain links TRBV20-1 with TRBJ1-5; D possibly corresponds to TRBD1 (5 bases). Trimming pared 3 bases from V and 0 bases from J, leaving 6 bases between. The CDR3 is 13 residues long. Germline CDR1 and CDR2: DFQATT and SNEGSKA (reference sequence).

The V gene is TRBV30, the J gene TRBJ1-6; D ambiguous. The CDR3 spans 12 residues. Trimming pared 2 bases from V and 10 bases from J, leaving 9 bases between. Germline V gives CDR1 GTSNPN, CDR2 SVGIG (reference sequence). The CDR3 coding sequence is TGTGCCTGGAGTAGGACGCAGTCACCCCTCCACTTT. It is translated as CAWSRTQSPLHF.

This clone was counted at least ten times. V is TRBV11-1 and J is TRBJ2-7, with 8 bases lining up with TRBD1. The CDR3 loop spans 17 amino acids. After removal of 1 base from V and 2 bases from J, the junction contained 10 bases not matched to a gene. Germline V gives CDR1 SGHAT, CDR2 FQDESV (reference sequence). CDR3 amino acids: CASSLGAPQGETYEQYF. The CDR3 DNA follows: TGTGCCAGCAGCTTAGGGGCGCCACAGGGGGAGACCTACGAGCAGTACTTC.

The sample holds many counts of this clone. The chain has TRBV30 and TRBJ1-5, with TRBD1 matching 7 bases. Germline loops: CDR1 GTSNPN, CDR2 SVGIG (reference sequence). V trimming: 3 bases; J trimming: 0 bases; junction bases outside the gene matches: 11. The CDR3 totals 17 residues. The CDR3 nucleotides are TGTGCCTGGAGCGGACGACAGGGATCCTATAGCAATCAGCCCCAGCATTTT. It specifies CAWSGRQGSYSNQPQHF.

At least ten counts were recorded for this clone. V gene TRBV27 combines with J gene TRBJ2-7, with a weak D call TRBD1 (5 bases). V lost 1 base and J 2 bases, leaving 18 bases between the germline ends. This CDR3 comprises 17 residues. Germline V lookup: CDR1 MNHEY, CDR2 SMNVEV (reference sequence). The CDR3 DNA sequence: TGTGCCAGCAGTTTATTACCTCCAGGGTCAAGGACCTACGAGCAGTACTTC. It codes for CASSLLPPGSRTYEQYF.

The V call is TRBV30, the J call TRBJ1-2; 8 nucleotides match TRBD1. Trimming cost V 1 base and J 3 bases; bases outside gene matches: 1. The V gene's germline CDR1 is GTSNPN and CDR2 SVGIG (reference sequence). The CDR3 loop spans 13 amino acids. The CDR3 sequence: CAWSEDRDYGYTF. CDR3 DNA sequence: TGTGCCTGGAGTGAGGACAGGGACTATGGCTACACCTTC. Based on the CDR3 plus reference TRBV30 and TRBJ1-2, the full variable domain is SQTIHQWPATLVQPVGSPLSLECTVEGTSNPNLYWYRQAAGRGLQLLFYSVGIGQISSEVPQNLSASRPQDRQFILSSKKLLLSDSGFYLCAWSEDRDYGYTFGSGTRLTVV.

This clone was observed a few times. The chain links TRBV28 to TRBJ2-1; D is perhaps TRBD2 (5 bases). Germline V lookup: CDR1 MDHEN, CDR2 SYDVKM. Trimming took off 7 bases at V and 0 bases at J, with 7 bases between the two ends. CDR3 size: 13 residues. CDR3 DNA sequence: TGTGCCAGCATAGGGAGCTCCTACAATGAGCAGTTCTTC. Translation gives CASIGSSYNEQFF.

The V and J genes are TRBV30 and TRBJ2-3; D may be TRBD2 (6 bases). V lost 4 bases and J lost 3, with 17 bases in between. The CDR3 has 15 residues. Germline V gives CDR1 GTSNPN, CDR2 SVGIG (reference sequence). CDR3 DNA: TGTGCCTGGACACAGGACGGGGCGGGGACAGATACGCAGTATTTT. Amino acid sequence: CAWTQDGAGTDTQYF.

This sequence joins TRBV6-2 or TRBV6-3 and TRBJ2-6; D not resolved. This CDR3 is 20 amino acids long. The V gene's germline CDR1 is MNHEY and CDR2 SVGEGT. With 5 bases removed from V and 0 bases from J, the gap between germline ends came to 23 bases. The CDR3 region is CASSNRPVLSYLSGANVLTF. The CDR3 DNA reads TGTGCCAGCAGTAACCGACCAGTCCTGTCATATCTCTCTGGGGCCAACGTCCTGACTTTC.

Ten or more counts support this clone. CDR3 protein: CASSSLAGDLDEQFF. The CDR3 region has the DNA TGTGCCAGCAGCTCACTAGCGGGAGATCTCGATGAGCAGTTCTTC. The chain employs TRBV7-8 and TRBJ2-1, with 11 positions matching TRBD2. CDR1 and CDR2 (germline): SGHVS, FQNEAQ. The CDR3 runs to 15 residues. V was clipped by 4 bases and J by 8 bases; unmatched bases: 7.

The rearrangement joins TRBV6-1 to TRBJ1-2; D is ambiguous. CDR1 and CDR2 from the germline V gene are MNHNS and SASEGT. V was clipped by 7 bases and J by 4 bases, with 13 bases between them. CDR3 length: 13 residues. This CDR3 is CASMFRPGYGYTF. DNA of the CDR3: TGTGCCAGCATGTTTAGACCCGGCTATGGCTACACCTTC.

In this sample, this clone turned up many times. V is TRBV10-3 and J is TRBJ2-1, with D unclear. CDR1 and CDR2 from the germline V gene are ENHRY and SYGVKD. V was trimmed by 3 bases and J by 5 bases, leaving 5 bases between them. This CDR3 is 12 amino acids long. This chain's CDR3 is CAISDPNNEQFF. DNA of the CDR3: TGTGCCATCAGTGACCCTAACAATGAGCAGTTCTTC.

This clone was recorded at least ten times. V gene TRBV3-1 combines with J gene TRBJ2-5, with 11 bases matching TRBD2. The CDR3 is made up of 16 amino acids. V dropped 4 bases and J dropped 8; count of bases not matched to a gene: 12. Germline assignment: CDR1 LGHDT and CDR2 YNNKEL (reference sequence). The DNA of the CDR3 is TGTGCCAGCAGCCCTCGACTAGCGGGGAACTACCATACCCAGTACTTC. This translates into CASSPRLAGNYHTQYF.

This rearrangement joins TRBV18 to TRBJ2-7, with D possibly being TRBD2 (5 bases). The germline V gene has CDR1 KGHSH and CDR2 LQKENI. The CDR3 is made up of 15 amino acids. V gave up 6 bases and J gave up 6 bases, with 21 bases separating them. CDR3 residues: CASSPLAESTAEQYF. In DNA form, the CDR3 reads TGTGCCAGCTCCCCCCTAGCCGAGTCCACCGCCGAGCAGTACTTC.

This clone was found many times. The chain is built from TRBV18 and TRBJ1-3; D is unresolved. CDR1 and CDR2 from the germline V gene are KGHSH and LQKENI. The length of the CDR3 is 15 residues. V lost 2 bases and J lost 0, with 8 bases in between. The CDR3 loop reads CASSPESTSGNTIYF. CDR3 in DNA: TGTGCCAGCTCACCAGAGTCTACCTCTGGAAACACCATATATTTT. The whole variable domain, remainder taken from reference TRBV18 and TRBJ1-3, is NAGVMQNPRHLVRRRGQEARLRCSPMKGHSHVYWYRQLPEEGLKFMVYLQKENIIDESGMPKERFSAEFPKEGPSILRIQQVVRGDSAAYFCASSPESTSGNTIYFGEGSWLTVV.

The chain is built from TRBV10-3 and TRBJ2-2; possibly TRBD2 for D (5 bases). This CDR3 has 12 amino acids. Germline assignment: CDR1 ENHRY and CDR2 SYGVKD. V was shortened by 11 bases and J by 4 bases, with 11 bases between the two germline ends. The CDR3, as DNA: TGTGCCGTCCATGGACTCACCGGGGAGCTGTTTTTT. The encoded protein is CAVHGLTGELFF.

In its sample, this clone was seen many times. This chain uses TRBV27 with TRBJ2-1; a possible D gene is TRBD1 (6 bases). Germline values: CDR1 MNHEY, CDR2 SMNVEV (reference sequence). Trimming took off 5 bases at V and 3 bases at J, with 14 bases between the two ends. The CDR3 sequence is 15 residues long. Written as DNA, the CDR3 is TGTGCCAGCAGTATCAGGGGTTCTATCTACAATGAGCAGTTCTTC. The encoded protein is CASSIRGSIYNEQFF.

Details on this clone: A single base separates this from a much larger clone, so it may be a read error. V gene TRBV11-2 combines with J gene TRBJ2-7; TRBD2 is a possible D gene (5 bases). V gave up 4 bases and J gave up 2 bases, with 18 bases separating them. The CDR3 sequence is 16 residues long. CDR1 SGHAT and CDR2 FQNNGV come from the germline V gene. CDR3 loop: CASSSLAGLGAYEQYF. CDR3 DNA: TGTGCCAGCAGCTCCTTGGCGGGCCTGGGAGCCTACGAGCAGTACTTC.

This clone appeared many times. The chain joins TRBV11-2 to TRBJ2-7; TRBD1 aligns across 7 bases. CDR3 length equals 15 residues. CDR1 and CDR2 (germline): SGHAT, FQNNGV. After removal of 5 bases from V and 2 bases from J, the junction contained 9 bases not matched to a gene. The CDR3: CASSPLTGITYEQYF. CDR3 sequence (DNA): TGTGCCAGCAGCCCCCTGACAGGGATTACCTACGAGCAGTACTTC.

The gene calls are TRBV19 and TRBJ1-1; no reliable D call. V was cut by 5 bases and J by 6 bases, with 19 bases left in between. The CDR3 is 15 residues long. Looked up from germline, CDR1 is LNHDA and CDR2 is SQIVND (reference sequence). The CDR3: CASSVYSEGSPEAFF. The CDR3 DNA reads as TGTGCCAGTAGTGTATACAGTGAGGGTTCCCCTGAAGCTTTCTTT.

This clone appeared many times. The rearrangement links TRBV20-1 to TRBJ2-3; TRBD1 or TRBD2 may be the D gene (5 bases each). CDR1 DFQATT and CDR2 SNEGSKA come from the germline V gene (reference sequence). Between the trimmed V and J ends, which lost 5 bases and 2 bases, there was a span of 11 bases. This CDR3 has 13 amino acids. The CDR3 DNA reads TGCAGTGCTCCCGGGACCCTCACAGATACGCAGTATTTT. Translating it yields CSAPGTLTDTQYF.

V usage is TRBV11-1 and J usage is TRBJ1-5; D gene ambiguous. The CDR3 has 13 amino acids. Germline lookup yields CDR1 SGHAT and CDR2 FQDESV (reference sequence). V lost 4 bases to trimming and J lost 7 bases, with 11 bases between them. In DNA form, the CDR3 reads TGTGCCAGCAGCTCGGGCGCCGGACAGCCCCAGCATTTT. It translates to CASSSGAGQPQHF.

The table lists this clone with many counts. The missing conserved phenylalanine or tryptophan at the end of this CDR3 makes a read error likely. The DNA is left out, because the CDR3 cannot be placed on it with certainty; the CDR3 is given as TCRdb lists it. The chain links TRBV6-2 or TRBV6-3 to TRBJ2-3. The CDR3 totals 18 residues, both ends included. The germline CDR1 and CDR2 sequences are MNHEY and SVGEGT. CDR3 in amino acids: CASSYGSYLPIITDTQYL.

CDR3 in DNA: TGTGCCTGGAGGCGTATGAGGAGTTCCACAGATACGCAGTATTTT. The encoded protein is CAWRRMRSSTDTQYF. The rearrangement joins TRBV30 to TRBJ2-3, with D hard to call. The CDR3 is 15 amino acids. The V end was cut by 3 bases, the J end by 2 bases, with 15 bases between. Germline V CDR1 and CDR2: GTSNPN, SVGIG (reference sequence). Full variable domain (missing parts from reference TRBV30 and TRBJ2-3): SQTIHQWPATLVQPVGSPLSLECTVEGTSNPNLYWYRQAAGRGLQLLFYSVGIGQISSEVPQNLSASRPQDRQFILSSKKLLLSDSGFYLCAWRRMRSSTDTQYFGPGTRLTVL.

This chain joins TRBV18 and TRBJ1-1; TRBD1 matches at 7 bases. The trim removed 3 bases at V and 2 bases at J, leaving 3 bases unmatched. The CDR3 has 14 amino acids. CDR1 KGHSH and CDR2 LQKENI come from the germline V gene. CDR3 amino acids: CASSPGTDNTEAFF. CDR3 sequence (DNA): TGTGCCAGCTCACCGGGGACAGATAACACTGAAGCTTTCTTT.

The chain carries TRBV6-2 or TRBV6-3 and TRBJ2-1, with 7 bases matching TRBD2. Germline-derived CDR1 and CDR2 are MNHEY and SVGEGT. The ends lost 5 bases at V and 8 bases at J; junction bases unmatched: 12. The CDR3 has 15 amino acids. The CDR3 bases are TGTGCCAGCAGTCGGGGGGATCGTGACTCCGATGAGCAGTTCTTC. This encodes CASSRGDRDSDEQFF.

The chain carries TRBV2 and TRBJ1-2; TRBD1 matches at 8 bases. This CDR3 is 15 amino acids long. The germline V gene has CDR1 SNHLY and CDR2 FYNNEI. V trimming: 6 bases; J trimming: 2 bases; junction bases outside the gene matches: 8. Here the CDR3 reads CASSRDRFMNYGYTF. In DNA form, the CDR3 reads TGTGCCAGCAGCAGGGACAGGTTTATGAACTATGGCTACACCTTC.